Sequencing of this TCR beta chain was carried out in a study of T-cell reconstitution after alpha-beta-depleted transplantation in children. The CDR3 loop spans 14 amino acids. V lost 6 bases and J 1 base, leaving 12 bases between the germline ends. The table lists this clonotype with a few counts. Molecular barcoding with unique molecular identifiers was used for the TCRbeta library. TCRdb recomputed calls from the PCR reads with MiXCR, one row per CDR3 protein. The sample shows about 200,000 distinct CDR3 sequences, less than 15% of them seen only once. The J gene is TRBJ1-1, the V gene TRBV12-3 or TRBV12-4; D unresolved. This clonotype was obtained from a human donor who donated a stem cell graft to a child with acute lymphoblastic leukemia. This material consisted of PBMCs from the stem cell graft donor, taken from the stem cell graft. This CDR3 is CASSHNQPNTEAFF. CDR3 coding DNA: TGTGCCAGCAGCCATAATCAGCCGAACACTGAAGCTTTCTTT.